The clone carrying this T cell receptor (beta chain) was counted between two and nine times. No antigen is known for it. Trimming cost V 1 base and J 3 bases; bases outside gene matches: 6. This CDR3 spans 16 amino acids. The data stem from a study of T-cell reconstitution after alpha-beta-depleted transplantation in children. Study-level results: The study reportedly traced alpha-beta T cells about two months after transplant to several hundred expanded graft clones.

Preparation of the TCRbeta library used unique molecular identifiers. TCRdb itself ran the PCR reads through MiXCR, one entry per CDR3 protein. The table shows hundreds of thousands of distinct CDR3 sequences, with around 10% occurring only once. The chain has TRBV12-3 or TRBV12-4 and TRBJ2-1; TRBD2 matches 7 bases. Sequencing used PBMCs, obtained before TCRalphabeta/CD19-depleted stem cell transplant. The TCR sequence derives from a boy in the first two years of life with acute myeloid leukemia, due to receive a stem cell transplant. CDR3 loop: CASSLGLAARYNEQFF. DNA of the CDR3: TGTGCCAGCAGTTTAGGACTAGCAGCTCGCTACAATGAGCAGTTCTTC.